The clone carrying this TCR beta chain was recorded at least ten times. The antigen is unknown. The record originates from a study of identical twins. Study-wide findings and caveats: Twin sharing of out-of-frame TCR alpha was underestimated by models in monozygotic pairs. Zero-insertion results could be subject to partial confounding by invariant MAIT and iNKT cells.

TCRdb called the 5' RACE reads again in MiXCR, with one record for every CDR3 protein. The table has about 210,000 distinct CDR3 sequences, around a tenth seen once. Germline values: CDR1 MNHEY, CDR2 SMNVEV (reference sequence). V lost 6 bases, J lost 5 bases, and 7 bases lay in between. The CDR3 sequence is 12 residues long. Healthy Caucasians made up all donors. The specimen was memory (CD45RO+) T cells sorted from blood. The chain couples TRBV27 to TRBJ2-2; possibly TRBD2 for D (5 bases). The sequence came from a woman aged 18-29 years in good health. The CDR3 nucleotides are TGTGCCAGCAGGAGGGAAACCGGGGAGCTGTTTTTT. It specifies CASRRETGELFF.